This passage covers 23 T cell receptor beta chains from one sample sequenced in a study of T cell clusters in autoimmune cytopenias (dated by TCRdb to about 2019). For each sample, TRB amplification used about 270 ng of peripheral blood genomic DNA, equal to 40,000 or so genome equivalents. Instrument used: Illumina MiSeq. Multiplex PCR with a touch-down protocol amplified TRB rearrangements, with the TRB-A and TRB-B primer pools combined in a single tube. Reprocessed by TCRdb, the reads give a single entry per CDR3 protein sequence, without DNA. The sample's own table lists some 3,100 distinct CDR3 sequences. The ten biggest clones cover 29% of the sample. The source material was peripheral blood. These receptors were taken from a human donor with an autoimmune cytopenia or autoimmune hepatitis (not recorded which).

Frequency places this clonotype as medium-sized. CDR3 protein: CASSLDPRHPASGQYF. V gene TRBV11-3 combines with J gene TRBJ2-7; the TCRdb D gene call, TRBD1, has no DNA to confirm it. The CDR3 totals 16 residues. From germline, CDR1 is SGHNT and CDR2 YENEEA.

The chain links TRBV11-1 to TRBJ1-1. Germline loops: CDR1 SGHAT, CDR2 FQDESV (reference sequence). This CDR3 has 12 amino acids. The CDR3 region is CASSLWNTEAFF. The whole variable domain, remainder taken from reference TRBV11-1 and TRBJ1-1, is EAEVAQSPRYKITEKSQAVAFWCDPISGHATLYWYRQILGQGPELLVQFQDESVVDDSQLPKDRFSAERLKGVDSTLKIQPAELGDSAMYLCASSLWNTEAFFGQGTRLTVV.

The V and J genes are TRBV11-3 and TRBJ2-1; TCRdb's D call, TRBD2, is unchecked because there is no DNA. CDR3 size: 14 residues. Germline V gives CDR1 SGHNT, CDR2 YENEEA. The CDR3: CASSPSGGGNEQFF.

This chain uses TRBV5-1 with TRBJ2-7; TCRdb outputs TRBD1, but without DNA this stays unchecked. Germline V lookup: CDR1 SGHRS, CDR2 YFSETQ. This CDR3 has 14 residues. The chain's CDR3 is CASSLGTGQYEQYF.

This chain uses TRBV18 with TRBJ2-2; TCRdb's assignment of TRBD1 cannot be checked, as there is no DNA. CDR3 length equals 16 residues. CDR1 and CDR2 (germline): KGHSH, LQKENI. The CDR3 loop is CASSPEQGMVSGELFF.

The J gene is TRBJ1-2, the V gene TRBV12-3 or TRBV12-4; TCRdb gives TRBD1 as the D gene, but with no DNA this cannot be confirmed. The CDR3 totals 13 residues. CDR3 loop: CASSLDREGGYTF.

Judged by frequency, this clonotype is medium-sized. The rearrangement joins TRBV6-5 to TRBJ2-7; TCRdb picks TRBD2, but there is no DNA to check that call. This CDR3 has 15 amino acids. Germline V lookup: CDR1 MNHEY, CDR2 SVGAGI. The CDR3 region is CASSRFSGGTYEQYF.

The chain carries TRBV11-3 and TRBJ2-1. The length of the CDR3 is 14 residues. Germline V gene lookup returns CDR1 SGHNT and CDR2 YENEEA. CDR3 in amino acids: CASSIEDSYNKQFF.

Measured by frequency, this clonotype is hyperexpanded (1% or more). The genes are TRBV11-3 and TRBJ2-7; TCRdb gives TRBD2 as the D gene, but with no DNA this cannot be confirmed. CDR1 is SGHNT, CDR2 YENEEA, per germline. The CDR3 consists of 13 residues. CDR3 protein: CASSPPFRNEQYF.

Considering frequency, this clonotype is medium-sized (0.01 to 0.1%). The V and J genes are TRBV13 and TRBJ2-7; TCRdb selects TRBD2, and the lack of DNA leaves this call unchecked. The CDR3 is 15 residues long. CDR1 and CDR2 (germline): PRHDT, FYEKMQ (reference sequence). The CDR3 sequence: CASSLGGAYRYEQYF.

The V call is TRBV12-3 or TRBV12-4, the J call TRBJ1-1; as DNA is missing, the TRBD1 call by TCRdb cannot be tested. This CDR3 region has 12 residues. CDR3 region: CASSLGAPGAFF.

The V gene is TRBV12-3 or TRBV12-4, the J gene TRBJ2-2; the TCRdb call, TRBD1, lacks DNA for checking. The CDR3 length is 13 residues. The CDR3 sequence: CASRDSNTGELFF.

In terms of frequency, this clonotype is medium-sized. This rearrangement joins TRBV6-5 to TRBJ2-7. The CDR3 loop spans 12 amino acids. Germline CDR1 is MNHEY and CDR2 is SVGAGI. The CDR3 loop is CASIDWTYEQYF.

The rearrangement links TRBV7-9 to TRBJ2-3; TCRdb lists TRBD1, though no DNA is available to test this call. Germline V lookup: CDR1 SEHNR, CDR2 FQNEAQ (reference sequence). The CDR3 consists of 14 residues. CDR3 loop: CASSLAGGTDTQYF.

Judged by frequency, this clonotype is medium-sized. V and J are TRBV15 and TRBJ1-4; the TCRdb call, TRBD1, lacks DNA for checking. CDR3 length: 16 residues. Germline CDR1 reads LNHNV; CDR2 reads YYDKDF (reference sequence). Here the CDR3 reads CATSRVRGRGNEKLFF.

V is TRBV19 and J is TRBJ2-7; TCRdb's D call of TRBD1 is untestable without DNA. The V gene's germline CDR1 is LNHDA and CDR2 SQIVND (reference sequence). The CDR3 extends over 14 amino acids. CDR3 in amino acids: CASRGVRDTGEQYF.

This clonotype ranks as medium-sized (0.01 to 0.1%) in terms of frequency. The chain is built from TRBV6-5 and TRBJ2-7. Germline-derived CDR1 and CDR2 are MNHEY and SVGAGI. This CDR3 contains 16 residues. CDR3 sequence reads: CASRRTLRTNSYEQYF.

The chain employs TRBV11-3 and TRBJ1-1. CDR3 size: 13 residues. The germline V gene encodes CDR1 SGHNT and CDR2 YENEEA. The CDR3 here is CASSLDAVSEAFF. Complete variable domain (other parts from reference TRBV11-3 and TRBJ1-1): EAGVVQSPRYKIIEKKQPVAFWCNPISGHNTLYWYLQNLGQGPELLIRYENEEAVDDSQLPKDRFSAERLKGVDSTLKIQPAELGDSAVYLCASSLDAVSEAFFGQGTRLTVV.

This clonotype shows up as medium-sized by frequency. The chain carries TRBV6-1 and TRBJ1-6. The germline V gene encodes CDR1 MNHNS and CDR2 SASEGT. The CDR3 has 13 residues. The CDR3 loop is CASRVGLQSPLHF.

According to its frequency, this clonotype is medium-sized. The V gene is TRBV19, the J gene TRBJ1-5; TCRdb indicates TRBD1, and absent DNA this call remains unverified. Germline V gene lookup returns CDR1 LNHDA and CDR2 SQIVND (reference sequence). The CDR3 is 13 amino acids. The chain's CDR3 is CASSGQPSQPQHF.

In terms of frequency, this clonotype is medium-sized. V and J are TRBV5-4 and TRBJ2-3; absent DNA, TCRdb's TRBD1 call cannot be checked. Germline lookup yields CDR1 SGHNT and CDR2 YYREEE (reference sequence). This CDR3 has 13 amino acids. CDR3 residues: CASSGQGTDTQYF.

The chain uses TRBV12-3 or TRBV12-4 and TRBJ2-7; TCRdb designates TRBD1, a call that cannot be tested without DNA. This CDR3 is 19 amino acids long. CDR3 protein: CASSLFGGQGAASSYEQYF.

This clonotype is labeled medium-sized (0.01 to 0.1%) based on frequency. The genes are TRBV19 and TRBJ2-2; as DNA is missing, the TRBD1 call by TCRdb cannot be tested. This CDR3 has 12 amino acids. Per germline, CDR1 LNHDA and CDR2 SQIVND (reference sequence). CDR3 residues: CATLTGKGELFF. The variable domain in full, with the rest retrieved from reference TRBV19 and TRBJ2-2, is DGGITQSPKYLFRKEGQNVTLSCEQNLNHDAMYWYRQDPGQGLRLIYYSQIVNDFQKGDIAEGYSVSREKKESFPLTVTSAQKNPTAFYLCATLTGKGELFFGEGSRLTVL.